This T cell receptor (beta chain) was sequenced for a study of T-cell memory formation after mild COVID-19. The CDR3 spans 15 residues. CDR1 is MNHNY and CDR2 is SVGAGI in the germline V gene (reference sequence). Trimming cost V 7 bases and J 9 bases; bases outside gene matches: 14. TCRdb re-analysed the 5' RACE reads in MiXCR, keeping a single row per CDR3 protein. The table lists fewer than 700,000 distinct CDR3 sequences, 18% of them singletons. Turning to this clonotype: Its antigen is not known.

General study results and limits: CD4/CD8 balance characterized clones contracting day 15 to 85, and CD4+ skew characterized later expanders. There were some responding clones in pre-infection memory, which suggested that cross-reactive memory had joined. Clones which contracted sat mainly in CM and EM if CD4+, and in EMRA if CD8+.

The source of this sequence is an adult woman who had mild COVID-19 (a few samples of this study predate the infection). Cell type and time point are not known. The sample taken for sequencing was PBMCs or a T cell subset sorted from them (not recorded which). The genes are TRBV6-6 and TRBJ2-1; 8 bases are a match to TRBD1. CDR3 DNA sequence: TGTGCCAGCACTAAAGCGGACAGGGCGGGTAGTGAGCAGTTCTTC. Translation: CASTKADRAGSEQFF.